These 4 T cell receptor beta chains originate from one sample sequenced in a study of blood T cell repertoires in COVID-19. Assay used: immunoSEQ multiplex PCR; TCRdb lists only in-frame clones, some missing. The table includes 250,000 to 400,000 clones, around 90% detected once. Specimen: peripheral blood. The receptors originated from a woman in her 30s with COVID-19, enrolled during active disease.

This clone was picked up a small number of times. The chain recombines TRBV10-2 with TRBJ1-1, with a weak D call TRBD1 (6 bases). The CDR3 consists of 14 residues. V shed 4 bases and J shed 5 bases, with 14 bases lying between them. CDR1 WSHSY and CDR2 SAAADI come from the germline V gene. In nucleotides, the CDR3 is TGCGCCAGCAGTGGAACAGGGACGAGGACTGAAGCTTTCTTT. Its translation is CASSGTGTRTEAFF.

The chain uses TRBV5-4 and TRBJ2-1, with 7 bases aligning to TRBD1. Trimming at V came to 4 bases and at J to 0 bases, leaving 7 bases not matched to a gene. Germline V gives CDR1 SGHNT, CDR2 YYREEE (reference sequence). This CDR3 is built from 16 residues. The CDR3 DNA follows: TGTGCCAGCAGCCTCGACAGGGCCAGCTCCTACAATGAGCAGTTCTTC. The encoded protein is CASSLDRASSYNEQFF.

The gene calls are TRBV13 and TRBJ1-4; unclear D gene. V dropped 5 bases and J dropped 0 bases, with 10 bases sitting between them. Germline V gene lookup returns CDR1 PRHDT and CDR2 FYEKMQ (reference sequence). The CDR3 totals 15 residues. The CDR3, as DNA: TGTGCCAGCAGCCTGCCGGGAGCAACTAATGAAAAACTGTTTTTT. It encodes CASSLPGATNEKLFF.

The chain combines TRBV5-1 with TRBJ2-5; D is ambiguous. V lost 3 bases, J lost 5 bases, and 8 bases lay in between. The CDR3 runs to 12 residues. In germline, CDR1 is SGHRS, CDR2 YFSETQ. This chain's CDR3 is CASSSDWETQYF. The DNA for the CDR3 is TGCGCCAGCAGCTCAGATTGGGAGACCCAGTACTTC.